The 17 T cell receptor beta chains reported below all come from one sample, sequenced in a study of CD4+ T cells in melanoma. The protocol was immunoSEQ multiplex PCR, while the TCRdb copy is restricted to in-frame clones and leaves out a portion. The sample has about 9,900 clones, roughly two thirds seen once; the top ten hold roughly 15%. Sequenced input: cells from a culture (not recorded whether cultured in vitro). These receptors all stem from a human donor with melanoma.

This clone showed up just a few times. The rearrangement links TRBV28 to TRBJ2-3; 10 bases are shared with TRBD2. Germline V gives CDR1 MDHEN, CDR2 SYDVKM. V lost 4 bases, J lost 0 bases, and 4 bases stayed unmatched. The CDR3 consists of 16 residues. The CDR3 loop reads CASSSASGGSTDTQYF. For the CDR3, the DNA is TGTGCCAGCAGTTCCGCTAGCGGGGGCAGCACAGATACGCAGTATTTT.

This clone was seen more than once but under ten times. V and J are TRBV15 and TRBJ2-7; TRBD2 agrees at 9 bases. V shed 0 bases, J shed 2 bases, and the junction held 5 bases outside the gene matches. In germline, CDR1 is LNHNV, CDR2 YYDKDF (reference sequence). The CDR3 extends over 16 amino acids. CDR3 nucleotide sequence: TGTGCCACCAGCAGAGAAATGACTAGCGGTACCTACGAGCAGTACTTC. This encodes CATSREMTSGTYEQYF.

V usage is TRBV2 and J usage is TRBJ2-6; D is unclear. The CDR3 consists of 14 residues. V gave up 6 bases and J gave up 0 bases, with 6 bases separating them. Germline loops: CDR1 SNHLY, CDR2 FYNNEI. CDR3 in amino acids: CASRDGSGANVLTF. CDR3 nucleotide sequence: TGTGCCAGCAGGGACGGCTCTGGGGCCAACGTCCTGACTTTC.

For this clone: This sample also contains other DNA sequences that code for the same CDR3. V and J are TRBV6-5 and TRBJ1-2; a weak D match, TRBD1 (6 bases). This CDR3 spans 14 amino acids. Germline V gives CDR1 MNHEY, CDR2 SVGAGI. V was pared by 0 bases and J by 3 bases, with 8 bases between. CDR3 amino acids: CASSYSGGDYGYTF. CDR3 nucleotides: TGTGCCAGCAGTTACTCAGGGGGGGACTATGGCTACACCTTC.

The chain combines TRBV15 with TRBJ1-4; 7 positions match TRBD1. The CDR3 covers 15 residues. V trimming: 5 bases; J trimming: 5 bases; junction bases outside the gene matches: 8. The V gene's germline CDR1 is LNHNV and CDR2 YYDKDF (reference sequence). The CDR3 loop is CATSSGQPRNEKLFF. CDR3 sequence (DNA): TGTGCCACCAGCTCGGGACAGCCCCGCAATGAAAAACTGTTTTTT. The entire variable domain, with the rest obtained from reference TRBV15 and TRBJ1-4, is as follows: DAMVIQNPRYQVTQFGKPVTLSCSQTLNHNVMYWYQQKSSQAPKLLFHYYDKDFNNEADTPDNFQSRRPNTSFCFLDIRSPGLGDTAMYLCATSSGQPRNEKLFFGSGTQLSVL.

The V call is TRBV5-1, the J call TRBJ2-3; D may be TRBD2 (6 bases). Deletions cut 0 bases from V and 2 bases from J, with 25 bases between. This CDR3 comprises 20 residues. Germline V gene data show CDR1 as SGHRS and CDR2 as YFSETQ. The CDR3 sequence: CASSLGSVGGPRGNTDTQYF. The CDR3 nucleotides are TGCGCCAGCAGCTTGGGTTCGGTCGGGGGACCTCGAGGAAACACAGATACGCAGTATTTT.

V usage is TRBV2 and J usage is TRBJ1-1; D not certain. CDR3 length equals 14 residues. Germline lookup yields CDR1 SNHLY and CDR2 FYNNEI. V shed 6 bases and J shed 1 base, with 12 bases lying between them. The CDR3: CASRSYDGNTEAFF. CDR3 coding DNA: TGTGCCAGCAGATCGTATGACGGGAACACTGAAGCTTTCTTT.

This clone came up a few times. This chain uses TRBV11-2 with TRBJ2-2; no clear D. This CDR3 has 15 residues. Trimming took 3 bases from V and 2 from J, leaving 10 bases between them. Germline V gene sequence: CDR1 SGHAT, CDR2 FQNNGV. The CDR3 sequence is CASSFGLINTGELFF. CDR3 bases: TGTGCCAGCAGCTTCGGGCTGATTAACACCGGGGAGCTGTTTTTT.

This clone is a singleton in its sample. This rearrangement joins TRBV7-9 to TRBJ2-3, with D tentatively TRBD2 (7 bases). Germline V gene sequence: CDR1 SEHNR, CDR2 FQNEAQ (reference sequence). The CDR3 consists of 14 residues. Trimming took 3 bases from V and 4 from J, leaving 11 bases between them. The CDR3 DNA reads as TGTGCCAGCAGCTTCGGGGGGCAGGCAGATACGCAGTATTTT. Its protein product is CASSFGGQADTQYF.

The CDR3 loop is CASRSTATDTQYF. CDR3 in DNA: TGTGCCAGCAGATCCACGGCCACAGATACGCAGTATTTT. The V call is TRBV7-3, the J call TRBJ2-3; D remains ambiguous. This CDR3 is 13 amino acids long. The germline CDR1 and CDR2 sequences are SGHTA and FQGTGA. Trimming shortened V by 6 bases and J by 2 bases, and 9 bases separated the two germline ends.

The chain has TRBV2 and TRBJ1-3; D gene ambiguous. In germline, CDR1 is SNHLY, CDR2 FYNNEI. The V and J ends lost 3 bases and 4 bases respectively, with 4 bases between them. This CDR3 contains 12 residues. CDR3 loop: CASSDRGNTIYF. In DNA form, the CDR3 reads TGTGCCAGCAGTGACCGGGGAAACACCATATATTTT.

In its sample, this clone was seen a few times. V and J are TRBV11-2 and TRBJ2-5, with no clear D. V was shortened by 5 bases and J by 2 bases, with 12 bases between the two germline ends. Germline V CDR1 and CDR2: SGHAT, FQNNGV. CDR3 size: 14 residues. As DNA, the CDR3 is TGTGCCAGCAGCCCAGCTCTGTATCAAGAGACCCAGTACTTC. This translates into CASSPALYQETQYF.

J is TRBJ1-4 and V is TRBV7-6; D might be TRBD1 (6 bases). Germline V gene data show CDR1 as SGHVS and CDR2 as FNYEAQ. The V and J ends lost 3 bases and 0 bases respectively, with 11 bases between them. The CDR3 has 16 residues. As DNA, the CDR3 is TGTGCCAGCAGCTTGCTAGGACAGACAACTAATGAAAAACTGTTTTTT. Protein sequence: CASSLLGQTTNEKLFF.

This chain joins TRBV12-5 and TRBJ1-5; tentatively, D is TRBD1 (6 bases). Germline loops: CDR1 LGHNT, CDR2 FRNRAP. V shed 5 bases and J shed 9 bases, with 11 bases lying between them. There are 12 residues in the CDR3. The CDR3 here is CASGNTRGPQHF. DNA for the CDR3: TGTGCTAGTGGTAACACCAGGGGGCCCCAGCATTTT. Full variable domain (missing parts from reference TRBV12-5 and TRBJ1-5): DARVTQTPRHKVTEMGQEVTMRCQPILGHNTVFWYRQTMMQGLELLAYFRNRAPLDDSGMPKDRFSAEMPDATLATLKIQPSEPRDSAVYFCASGNTRGPQHFGDGTRLSIL.

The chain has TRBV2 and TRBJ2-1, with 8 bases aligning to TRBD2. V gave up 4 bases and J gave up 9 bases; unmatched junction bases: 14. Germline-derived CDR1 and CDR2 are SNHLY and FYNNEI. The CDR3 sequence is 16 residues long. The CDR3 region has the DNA TGTGCCAGCAGTGGGAACGGGGGGGCAGGTCGTATTGAGCAGTTCTTC. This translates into CASSGNGGAGRIEQFF. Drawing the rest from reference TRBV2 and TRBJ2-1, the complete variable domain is EPEVTQTPSHQVTQMGQEVILRCVPISNHLYFYWYRQILGQKVEFLVSFYNNEISEKSEIFDDQFSVERPDGSNFTLKIRSTKLEDSAMYFCASSGNGGAGRIEQFFGPGTRLTVL.

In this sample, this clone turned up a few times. The CDR3, as DNA: TGTGCCAGCAGCGTCAGGGCCGAGAGGACTGAAGCTTTCTTT. Protein sequence: CASSVRAERTEAFF. The genes are TRBV9 and TRBJ1-1; TRBD1 is a possible D gene (5 bases). There are 14 residues in the CDR3. The germline gives CDR1 SGDLS, CDR2 YYNGEE. V was shortened by 2 bases and J by 5 bases, with 13 bases between the two germline ends.

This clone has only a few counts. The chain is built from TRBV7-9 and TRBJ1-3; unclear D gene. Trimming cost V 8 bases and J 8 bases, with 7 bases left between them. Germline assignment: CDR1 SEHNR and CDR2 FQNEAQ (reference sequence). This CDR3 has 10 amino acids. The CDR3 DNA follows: TGTGCCAGCGGAGATTACACCATATATTTT. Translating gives CASGDYTIYF.